The present T cell receptor (beta chain) was sequenced within a study of CD8+ T cells in alopecia areata (dated by TCRdb to about 2018). For the wider study: The treated patients took part in an open-label pilot trial in which moderate-to-severe alopecia areata was treated with oral tofacitinib at 5 to 10 mg twice daily. On the human side, TCRbeta sequencing was run on scalp tissue and on sorted CD4+ and CD8+ peripheral blood T cells from healthy controls and from alopecia areata patients with either patchy or totalis/universalis disease. Clonality in the scalp was compared among normal scalp (n=4), patchy alopecia areata scalp (n=8), and alopecia totalis/universalis scalp (n=8). Disease severity in treated patients was measured with the SALT score, which quantifies the percentage of affected scalp surface area. RNA was obtained with the PAXgene miRNA kit for fixed scalp, the miRNeasy kit for PBMCs, and the RNeasy kit for mouse skin. immunoSEQ multiplex PCR using 35 Vbeta forward primers and 13 Jbeta reverse primers was used to amplify TCRbeta CDR3 regions. High-throughput TCRbeta sequencing was used to examine T cell clonal expansion in alopecia areata in both the C3H/HeJ mouse model and human patients. Patients received tofacitinib for 6 to 18 months and were then followed off drug for 6 months to check for delayed response and recurrence. Tofacitinib-treated patients had biopsies at baseline and at 4 and 24 weeks of treatment, with a later scalp biopsy in several patients.

This clone has only a few counts. Its antigen is not yet known. There are no base qualities to consult, and no much larger clone falls within one base. The investigation overall reported the following: Scalp TCR repertoire analysis is complicated because resident alphabeta T cells in normal human skin are also sequenced, whereas mouse skin is dominated by gammadelta T cells. The treated cohort was small, with a single nonresponder, so links between baseline CD8+ expansion and response need larger studies. TCR sequences shared between patients were less clear than in mice, possibly partly because of HLA diversity in the patient population. Compared with normal scalp, lesional scalp, particularly in alopecia totalis/universalis, had higher clonality and more expanded CD8+ clones, which suggests antigenic drive. Scalp clonality and the number of expanded CD8+ clones among the top 100 scalp clones were significantly decreased by tofacitinib. Many expanded lesional clones were found to persist in scalp and blood during tofacitinib treatment, and relapse after treatment cessation may be partly explained by this persistence.

The CDR1 and CDR2 encoded by the germline V gene are LGHNA and YNFKEQ. V is pared back by 4 bases and J by 1 base, with 10 bases lying between the germline termini. Taken from cysteine to phenylalanine, the CDR3 has 14 residues. The only DNA kept is the CDR3, 42 bases in frame from the first base. This sample's time point label indicates: about 4 weeks on oral tofacitinib. The treatment or condition label, read with the paper, signifies: oral pan-JAK inhibitor, 5-10 mg twice daily. From alopecia areata patients, peripheral blood was collected along with lesional scalp punch biopsies. PBMCs were isolated by density centrifugation and stained for CD3, CD4 and CD8, and CD4+ and CD8+ T cells were sorted on a FACSAria. Library preparation was by the immunoSEQ multiplex PCR assay. RNA was extracted from all samples and reverse transcribed into cDNA, which served as template for TCR sequencing. SuperScript III was used to make first-strand cDNA, primed with a 2:1 mix of oligo-dT and random hexamers. Amplification bias was assessed with a synthetic immune receptor repertoire, and residual bias was removed computationally. On the authors' methods: After raw reads were preprocessed to remove errors, the CDR3 was defined following IMGT conventions as running from the conserved cysteine to phenylalanine. Clonality was computed as 1 minus the Shannon entropy, with the entropy normalized by log2 of the number of productive unique TCRs. Scalp TCRbeta sequences were cross-referenced with sorted blood CD4 and CD8 repertoires so that the CD4 or CD8 identity of scalp clones could be inferred. TCRdb took over this immuneACCESS table, retaining in-frame rearrangements with V and J assigned. Such tables are incomplete; in checked studies, under half of the missing clones stem from an unresolved V gene, and the remainder is unexplained. V and J calls and clone size are given by that table; D and trimming were obtained from the DNA. Recorded for this sample are about 210,000 clones; around 66% of them occurred a single time. The ten biggest clones cover around 4% of the sample.

The sequences come from CD4+ T cells sorted from blood, collected at week 4, from a patient treated with tofacitinib. This receptor chain uses TRBV4-2 and TRBJ1-1, with no confidently assigned D gene. The origin of this receptor is a human donor with alopecia areata. The CDR3 sequence is CASSLWEGNTEAFF. The nucleotides are TGTGCCAGCAGCCTCTGGGAGGGGAACACTGAAGCTTTCTTT.